This entry is about one T cell receptor (beta chain). Its antigen is not known. This record comes from a study of vaccination effects on CD4 cells after COVID-19. Overall study results and limits: Only 1 of 255 vaccine-induced clones from healthy vaccinees cross-reacted with common cold coronaviruses.

V gave up 3 bases and J gave up 5 bases, with 13 bases separating them. This CDR3 comprises 15 residues. The germline V gene has CDR1 SNHLY and CDR2 FYNNEI. The assay was immunoSEQ multiplex PCR, and TCRdb's table has in-frame clones only and misses some. The table has tens of thousands of clones, about 70% seen once. Antigen-specific CD4+ T cells were first expanded with viral peptide pools by the ViraFEST assay and only then sequenced. Isolating CD4+ T cells followed about 11 days of culture. People in the vaccine group had not been infected with SARS-CoV-2 before, and their nucleocapsid antibodies were negative. Each culture well received under 2.5 million PBMC. These cells were then cultured in IMDM with about 10 IU/ml IL-2 and around 10 ug/ml peptides. IL-2 medium supplanted half the medium on days 3 and 7.

Sequencing was performed on CD4+ T cells from PBMCs cultured with HCoV-NL63 spike peptides, taken before COVID-19 vaccination. The V gene is TRBV2, the J gene TRBJ2-2; possibly TRBD1 for D (7 bases). This clonotype was obtained from a human donor who received a COVID-19 vaccine. The CDR3: CASSEEGALTGELFF. In DNA form, the CDR3 reads TGTGCCAGCAGTGAGGAGGGGGCGCTTACCGGGGAGCTGTTTTTT.